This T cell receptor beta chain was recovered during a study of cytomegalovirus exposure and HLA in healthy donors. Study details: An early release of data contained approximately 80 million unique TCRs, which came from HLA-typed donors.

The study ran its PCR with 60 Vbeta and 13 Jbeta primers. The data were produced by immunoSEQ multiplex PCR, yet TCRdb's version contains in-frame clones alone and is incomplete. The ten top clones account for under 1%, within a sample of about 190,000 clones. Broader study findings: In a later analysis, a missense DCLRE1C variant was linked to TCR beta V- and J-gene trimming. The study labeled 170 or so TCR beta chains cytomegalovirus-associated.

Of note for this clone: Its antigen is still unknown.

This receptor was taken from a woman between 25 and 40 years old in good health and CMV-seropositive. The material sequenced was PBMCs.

The CDR3 region has the DNA TGTGCCAGTAGTGCCTACCGTGGAAACACCATATATTTT. Its protein product is CASSAYRGNTIYF. The chain links TRBV19 to TRBJ1-3; D remains ambiguous. The CDR3 is 13 residues long. V gave up 5 bases and J gave up 3 bases, with 8 bases separating them. Per germline, CDR1 LNHDA and CDR2 SQIVND (reference sequence).